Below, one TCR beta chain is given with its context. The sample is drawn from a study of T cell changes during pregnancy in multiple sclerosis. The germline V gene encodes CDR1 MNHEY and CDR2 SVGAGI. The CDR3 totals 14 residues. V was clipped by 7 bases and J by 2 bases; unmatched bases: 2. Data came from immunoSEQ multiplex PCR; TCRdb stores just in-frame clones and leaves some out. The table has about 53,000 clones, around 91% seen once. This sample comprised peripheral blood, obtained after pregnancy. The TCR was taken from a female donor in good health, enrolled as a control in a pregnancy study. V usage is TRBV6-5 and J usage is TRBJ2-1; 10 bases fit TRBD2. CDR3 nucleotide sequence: TGTGCCAGCAATAGCGGGGGGCCCTACAATGAGCAGTTCTTC. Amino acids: CASNSGGPYNEQFF.